Included here is one T cell receptor (beta chain) sequence, with context. This sample was taken from a study of blood T cell repertoires in COVID-19. In the study overall: Acute and convalescent COVID-19 samples came from the United States, Italy and Spain. T cells, B-cell-depleted T cells, or PBMCs provided the cDNA or gDNA that served as material.

Per germline, CDR1 LNHDA and CDR2 SQIVND (reference sequence). The junction had 6 bases not matched to a gene; V was cut back by 0 bases and J by 6 bases. The CDR3 spans 15 residues. Per the authors' pipeline: Nucleated cell number was recorded as an estimate derived from reference gene primer amplification. Libraries were prepared by immunoSEQ multiplex PCR; TCRdb keeps only in-frame clonotypes and omits some of them. That table furnishes V, J and clone size, whereas the DNA furnished D and trimming. The sample lists about 170,000 clones; over 80% were seen once. This clonotype originated in a woman at least 80 years old with active or convalescent COVID-19. The J gene is TRBJ1-2, the V gene TRBV19; 8 nucleotides match TRBD1. Sequenced input: peripheral blood. DNA for the CDR3: TGTGCCAGTAGTATAGAGGGACAGGATCGGAATGGCTACACCTTC. It is translated as CASSIEGQDRNGYTF.